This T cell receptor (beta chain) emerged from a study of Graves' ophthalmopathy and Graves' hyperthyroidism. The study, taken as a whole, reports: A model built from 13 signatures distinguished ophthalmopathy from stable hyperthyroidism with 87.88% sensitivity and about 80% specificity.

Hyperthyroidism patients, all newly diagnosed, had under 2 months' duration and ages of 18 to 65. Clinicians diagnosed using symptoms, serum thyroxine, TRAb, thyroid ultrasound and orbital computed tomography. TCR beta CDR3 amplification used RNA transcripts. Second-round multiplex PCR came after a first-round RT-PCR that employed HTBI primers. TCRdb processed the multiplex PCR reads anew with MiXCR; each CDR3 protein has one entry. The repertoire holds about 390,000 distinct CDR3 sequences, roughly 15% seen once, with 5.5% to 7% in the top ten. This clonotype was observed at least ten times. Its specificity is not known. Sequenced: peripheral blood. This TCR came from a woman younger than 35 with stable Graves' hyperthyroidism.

The CDR3 loop reads CASSLIVQNNQPQHF. CDR3 nucleotide sequence: TGTGCCAGCAGCTTAATAGTACAGAACAATCAGCCCCAGCATTTT. This rearrangement joins TRBV5-5 to TRBJ1-5, with no clear D. The germline V and J ends were trimmed by 2 bases and 3 bases, with 12 bases remaining between them. Germline V gives CDR1 SGHKS, CDR2 YYEKEE (reference sequence). The CDR3 covers 15 residues. Filled out from reference TRBV5-5 and TRBJ1-5, the complete variable domain reads DAGVTQSPTHLIKTRGQQVTLRCSPISGHKSVSWYQQVLGQGPQFIFQYYEKEERGRGNFPDRFSARQFPNYSSELNVNALLLGDSALYLCASSLIVQNNQPQHFGDGTRLSIL.